The entry that follows covers one T cell receptor (beta chain) sequence. The antigen is not known. This record belongs to a study of cytotoxic CD8 clonotypes in ibrutinib-treated CLL. Looking at the study overall: Of a cohort that held ten to twelve relapsed/refractory and 15 treatment-naive patients, 17 to 18 were IGHV unmutated. By median approximately 63 months, 12 had progressed and about 15 stayed remitted; responses had been 2 complete and roughly 25 partial.

Sequenced by immunoSEQ multiplex PCR; TCRdb stores in-frame clones only, minus some. Here the sample spans 25,000 or so clones, roughly 60% being singletons. From germline, CDR1 is SGHDT and CDR2 YYEEEE. V dropped 5 bases and J dropped 8; count of bases not matched to a gene: 7. This CDR3 has 14 amino acids. Study-wide points: The clonality rise at ibrutinib response reflected private clonotype expansion. For progressing versus sustained-remission patients, sampling times were not the same.

This rearrangement joins TRBV5-6 to TRBJ1-2; 12 bases are shared with TRBD1. The origin of this receptor is a human donor with chronic lymphocytic leukemia. The material was PBMCs, obtained before ibrutinib treatment. The CDR3 DNA reads TGTGCCAGCAGTTGGGACAGGGGGCGCGGAGGCTACACCTTC. Its protein is CASSWDRGRGGYTF.